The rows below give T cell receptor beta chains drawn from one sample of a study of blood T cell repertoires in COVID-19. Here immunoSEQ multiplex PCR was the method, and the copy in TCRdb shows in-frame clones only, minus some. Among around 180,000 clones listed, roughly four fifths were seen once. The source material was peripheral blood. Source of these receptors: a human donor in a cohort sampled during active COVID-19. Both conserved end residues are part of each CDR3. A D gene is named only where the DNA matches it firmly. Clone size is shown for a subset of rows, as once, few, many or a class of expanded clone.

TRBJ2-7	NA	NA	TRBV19	TGTGCCAGTAGGACAGGACCAGAGTCCTACGAGCAGTACTTC	CASRTGPESYEQYF
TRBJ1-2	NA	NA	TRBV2	TGTGCCAGCAGCCCCGGTAGATCCCGAGGGAATGGCTACACCTTC	CASSPGRSRGNGYTF
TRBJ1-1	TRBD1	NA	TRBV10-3	TGTGCCATCAGCGCCGGACAGGGGGGCGCATATACTGAAGCTTTCTTT	CAISAGQGGAYTEAFF
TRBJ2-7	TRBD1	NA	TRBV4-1	TGCGCCAGCAGCCAAGGAAGGGACAGGGTCCCCTACGAGCAGTACTTC	CASSQGRDRVPYEQYF
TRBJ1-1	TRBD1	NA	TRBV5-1	TGCGCCAGCAGTAGGGACAGGGGGGCTGAAGCTTTCTTT	CASSRDRGAEAFF
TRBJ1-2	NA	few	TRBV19	TGTGCCAGTAGCCAAACAGGGCGATCTTCTGGCTACACCTTC	CASSQTGRSSGYTF
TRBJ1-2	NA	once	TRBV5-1	TGCGCCAGCAGCTTTAGCCAGGGCTCGAACTATGGCTACACCTTC	CASSFSQGSNYGYTF
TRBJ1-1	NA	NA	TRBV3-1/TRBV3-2	TGTGCCAGCAGCCACTTTCTGGGCACCACAGGAAGCACTGAAGCTTTCTTT	CASSHFLGTTGSTEAFF
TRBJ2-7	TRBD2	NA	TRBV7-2	TGTGCCAGCAGCTCCCTTAGCGGGAGGGTCTCCGAGCAGTACTTC	CASSSLSGRVSEQYF
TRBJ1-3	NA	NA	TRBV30	TGTGCCTGGAGGAATGGGGCGAGCTCTGGAAACACCATATATTTT	CAWRNGASSGNTIYF
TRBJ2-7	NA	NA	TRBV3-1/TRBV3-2	TGTGCCAGCAGCCGAATGGACAGCTACAAGCAGTACTTC	CASSRMDSYKQYF
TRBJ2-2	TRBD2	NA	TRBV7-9	TGTGCCAGCAGCTCGTTCGTAGCGGGGGGGCGGACCGGGGAGCTGTTTTTT	CASSSFVAGGRTGELFF
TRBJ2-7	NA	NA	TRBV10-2	TGCGCCAGCAGTGAGTCGACCGGGGTGACCTCCTACGAGCAGTACTTC	CASSESTGVTSYEQYF
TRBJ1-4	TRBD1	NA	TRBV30	TGTGCCTGGAGCGGACACAGGGGAACTAATGAAAAACTGTTTTTT	CAWSGHRGTNEKLFF
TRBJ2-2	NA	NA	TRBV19	TGTGCCAGTAGTCCACAGGGAGCCGGGGAGCTGTTTTTT	CASSPQGAGELFF
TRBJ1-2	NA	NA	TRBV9	TGTGCCAGCAGCGTAGTGATCGGTCGGGGGGGGCGACAATATAGATCAAACTATGGCTACACCTTC	CASSVVIGRGGRQYRSNYGYTF
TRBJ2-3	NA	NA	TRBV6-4	TGTGCCAGCAGGTTAGGGACTCCGACGTACGGTACGCAGTATTTT	CASRLGTPTYGTQYF
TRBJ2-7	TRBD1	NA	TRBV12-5	TGTGCTACCCCCCCCGGGACAGGGGGCGACGAGCAGTACTTC	CATPPGTGGDEQYF
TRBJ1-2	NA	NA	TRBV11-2	TGTGCCAGCAGCGTGGGGGGAGGGGACTATGGCTACACCTTC	CASSVGGGDYGYTF
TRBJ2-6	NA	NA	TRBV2	TGTGCCAGCAGGACGACAGGAGCTGGGGCCAACGTCCTGACTTTC	CASRTTGAGANVLTF
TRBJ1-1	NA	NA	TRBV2	TGTGCCAGCATGGTCGGGGGGTACACTGAAGCTTTCTTT	CASMVGGYTEAFF
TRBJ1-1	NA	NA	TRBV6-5	TGTGCCAGCAGCCTAGGGGTTGAAGCTTTCTTT	CASSLGVEAFF
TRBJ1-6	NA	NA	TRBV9	TGTGCCAGCAGCGCCCGACAGGAACGTTCACCCCTCCACTTT	CASSARQERSPLHF
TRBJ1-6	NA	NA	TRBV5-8	TGTGCCAGCAGCTTGGGGGGCGCAAATTCACCCCTCCACTTT	CASSLGGANSPLHF
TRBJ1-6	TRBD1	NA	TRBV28	TGTGCCAGCACCAGGGACAGGAGCTTGCGGAATTCACCCCTCCACTTT	CASTRDRSLRNSPLHF
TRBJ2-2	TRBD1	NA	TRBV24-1	TGTGCCACCAGTGCGGGACAGGGGGCGATCGGGGAGCTGTTTTTT	CATSAGQGAIGELFF
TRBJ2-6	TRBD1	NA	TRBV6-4	TGTGCCAGCAGCACTACAGGGGGCGAGGGTGGGGCCAACGTCCTGACTTTC	CASSTTGGEGGANVLTF
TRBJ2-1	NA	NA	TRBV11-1	TGTGCCAGCAGCTTAGTCGTCGAGTCGGGTGGTGAGCAGTTCTTC	CASSLVVESGGEQFF
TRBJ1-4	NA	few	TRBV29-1	TGCAGCGTTGTCCTAAATGAAAAACTGTTTTTT	CSVVLNEKLFF
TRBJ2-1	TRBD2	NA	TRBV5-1	TGCGCCAGCAGCTTGGAGACTAGCGGCAATGAGCAGTTCTTC	CASSLETSGNEQFF
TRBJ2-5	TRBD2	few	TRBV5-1	TGCGCCAGCAGCTTGGTCGCGACTAGCGGGGGGGAAGAGACCCAGTACTTC	CASSLVATSGGEETQYF
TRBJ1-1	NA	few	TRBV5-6	TGTGCCAGCAGCTTCGGGGTACAACTGTGGACTGAAGCTTTCTTT	CASSFGVQLWTEAFF
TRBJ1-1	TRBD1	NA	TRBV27	TGTGCCAGCAGTAAACGACCGGGACAGGGGAACACTGAAGCTTTCTTT	CASSKRPGQGNTEAFF
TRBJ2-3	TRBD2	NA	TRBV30	TGTGCCTGGAGGAAAGGACTAGCAGATACGCAGTATTTT	CAWRKGLADTQYF
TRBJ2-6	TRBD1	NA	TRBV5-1	TGCGCCAGCAGCACGGACAGGTCTGGGGCCAACGTCCTGACTTTC	CASSTDRSGANVLTF
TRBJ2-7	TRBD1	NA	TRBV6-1	TGTGCCAGCAGTGAAGCGACAGGGGTCAACTACGAGCAGTACTTC	CASSEATGVNYEQYF
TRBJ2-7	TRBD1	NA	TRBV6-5	TGTGCCAGCATTAGGGGGACAGGGGAGAAACAGTACTTC	CASIRGTGEKQYF
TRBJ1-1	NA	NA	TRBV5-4	TGTGCCAGCAGCTTGTTAGCGGAGAACACTGAAGCTTTCTTT	CASSLLAENTEAFF
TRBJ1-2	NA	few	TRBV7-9	TGTGCCAGCAGCTTAATAGACAGATGGTTAGGCTATGGCTACACCTTC	CASSLIDRWLGYGYTF
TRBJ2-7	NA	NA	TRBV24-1	TGTGCCACCAGAGTGCAGGGGTCGACCTACGAGCAGTACTTC	CATRVQGSTYEQYF
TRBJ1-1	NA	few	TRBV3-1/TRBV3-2	TGTGCCAGCAGCCAAGATCAGTTTGAAGCTTTCTTT	CASSQDQFEAFF
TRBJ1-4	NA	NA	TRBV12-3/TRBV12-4	TGTGCCAGCAAGGACAACAATAATGAAAAACTGTTTTTT	CASKDNNNEKLFF
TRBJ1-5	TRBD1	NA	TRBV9	TGTGCCAGCAGCCGCTCCGGGACAGCTCAGCCCCAGCATTTT	CASSRSGTAQPQHF
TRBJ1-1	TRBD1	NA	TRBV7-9	TGTGCCAGCAGCTTGGGGGACAGGGCCACTGAAGCTTTCTTT	CASSLGDRATEAFF
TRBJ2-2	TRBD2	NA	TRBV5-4	TGTGCCAGCAGCGTGGACCCAGGACTAGCGGGGAACACCGGGGAGCTGTTTTTT	CASSVDPGLAGNTGELFF
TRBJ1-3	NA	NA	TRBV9	TGTGCCAGCAGCGTAGGGCAGGGAGGAAACACCATATATTTT	CASSVGQGGNTIYF